One TCR beta chain is described in this entry. Its antigen is not known. Method: immunoSEQ multiplex PCR; TCRdb's copy keeps in-frame clones and lacks some. In the table there are roughly 33,000 clones, 65% to 75% of which are singletons. The data are from a study of OX40 agonist ivuxolimab in advanced cancers. Study-level points and caveats: CD8+ T cells averaged more expanded clones than CD4+.

The V gene lost 1 base and the J gene lost 4 bases, with 14 bases spanning the gap. Looked up from germline, CDR1 is SGHRS and CDR2 is YFSETQ. The CDR3 has 16 residues. The clonotype was recovered from an adult with an advanced solid tumor such as melanoma, head and neck, liver or kidney cancer. The sample here was CD4+ or CD8+ T cells sorted from blood, taken in a trial of the OX40 agonist ivuxolimab. The chain recombines TRBV5-1 with TRBJ2-2; D is possibly TRBD2 (5 bases). In DNA form, the CDR3 reads TGCGCCAGCAGCTTGTCTGGAGGCAGGTCCACCGGGGAGCTGTTTTTT. It codes for CASSLSGGRSTGELFF. The full variable domain, in which reference TRBV5-1 and TRBJ2-2 provide the parts outside the CDR3, is KAGVTQTPRYLIKTRGQQVTLSCSPISGHRSVSWYQQTPGQGLQFLFEYFSETQRNKGNFPGRFSGRQFSNSRSEMNVSTLELGDSALYLCASSLSGGRSTGELFFGEGSRLTVL.